This TCR beta chain was sequenced for a study of glioma-infiltrating T cells after dendritic cell vaccination. About the research overall: Glioblastoma patients came from Phase I and II dendritic cell vaccination trials. Dendritic cell vaccine was injected intradermally three times, biweekly.

None of the glioblastoma patients had an isocitrate dehydrogenase mutation. Repertoires were generated with immunoSEQ multiplex PCR, while TCRdb's copy carries only in-frame clones and drops some. The sample yields around 67,000 clones, 81% seen once. Study-wide results and limits: Estimated pretreatment TIL content predicted outcome after dendritic cell vaccination.

This CDR3 is 14 amino acids long. CDR1 and CDR2 (germline): LNHDA, SQIVND (reference sequence). V was pared by 0 bases and J by 7 bases, with 12 bases between. This clone has a handful of counts. As yet, its antigen is unknown. Material: blood, obtained before dendritic cell vaccination. V and J are TRBV19 and TRBJ1-2; no clear D gene. The source is a human donor with glioblastoma. Here the CDR3 DNA reads TGTGCCAGTAGTATAGAAACCGGGTCGGGTGGCTACACCTTC. Its translation is CASSIETGSGGYTF.